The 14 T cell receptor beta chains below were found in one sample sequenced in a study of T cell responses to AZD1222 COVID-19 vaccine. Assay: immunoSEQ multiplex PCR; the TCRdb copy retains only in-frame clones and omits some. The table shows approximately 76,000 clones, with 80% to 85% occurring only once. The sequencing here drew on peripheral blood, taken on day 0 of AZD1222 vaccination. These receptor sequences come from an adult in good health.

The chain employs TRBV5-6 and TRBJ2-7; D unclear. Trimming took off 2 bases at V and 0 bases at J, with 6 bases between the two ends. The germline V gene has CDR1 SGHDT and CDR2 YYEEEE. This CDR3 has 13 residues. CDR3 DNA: TGTGCCAGCAGCTTTGGCTTCTCCTACGAGCAGTACTTC. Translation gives CASSFGFSYEQYF.

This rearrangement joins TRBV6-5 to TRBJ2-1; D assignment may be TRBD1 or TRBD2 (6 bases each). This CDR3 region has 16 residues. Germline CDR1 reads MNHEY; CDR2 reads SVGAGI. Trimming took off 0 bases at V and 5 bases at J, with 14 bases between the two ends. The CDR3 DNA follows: TGTGCCAGCAGTTACTCCGCCGGGGGCCCCAACAATGAGCAGTTCTTC. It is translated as CASSYSAGGPNNEQFF.

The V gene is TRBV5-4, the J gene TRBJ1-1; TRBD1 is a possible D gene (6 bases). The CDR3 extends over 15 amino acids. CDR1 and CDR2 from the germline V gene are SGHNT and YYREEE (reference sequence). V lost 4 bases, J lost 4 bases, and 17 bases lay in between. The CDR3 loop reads CASSPRGGEGTEAFF. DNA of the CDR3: TGTGCCAGCAGCCCGAGGGGGGGAGAGGGCACTGAAGCTTTCTTT.

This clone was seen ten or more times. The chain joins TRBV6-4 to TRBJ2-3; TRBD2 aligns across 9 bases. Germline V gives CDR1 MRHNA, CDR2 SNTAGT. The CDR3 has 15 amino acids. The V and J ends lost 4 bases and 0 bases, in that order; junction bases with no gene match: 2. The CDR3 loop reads CASSAGTSSTDTQYF. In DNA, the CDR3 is TGTGCCAGCAGTGCCGGGACTAGCAGCACAGATACGCAGTATTTT.

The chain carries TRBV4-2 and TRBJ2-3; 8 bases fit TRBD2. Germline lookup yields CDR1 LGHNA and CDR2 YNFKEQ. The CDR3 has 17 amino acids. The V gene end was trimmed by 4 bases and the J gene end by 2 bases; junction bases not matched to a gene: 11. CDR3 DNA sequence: TGTGCCAGCAGCCCCCGGGGTAGCGGGACCCTCACAGATACGCAGTATTTT. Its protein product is CASSPRGSGTLTDTQYF.

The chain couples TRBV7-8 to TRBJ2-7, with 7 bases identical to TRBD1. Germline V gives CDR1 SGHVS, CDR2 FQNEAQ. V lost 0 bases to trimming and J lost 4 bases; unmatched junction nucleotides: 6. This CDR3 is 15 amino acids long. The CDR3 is CASSLAQAGGYEQYF. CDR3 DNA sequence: TGTGCCAGCAGCTTAGCGCAGGCAGGGGGTTACGAGCAGTACTTC.

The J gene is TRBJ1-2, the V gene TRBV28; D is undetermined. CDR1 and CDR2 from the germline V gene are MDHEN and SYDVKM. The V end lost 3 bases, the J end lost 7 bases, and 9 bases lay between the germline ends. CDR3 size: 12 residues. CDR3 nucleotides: TGTGCCAGCAGTTTGTTAGGTCGTGGCTACACCTTC. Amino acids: CASSLLGRGYTF.

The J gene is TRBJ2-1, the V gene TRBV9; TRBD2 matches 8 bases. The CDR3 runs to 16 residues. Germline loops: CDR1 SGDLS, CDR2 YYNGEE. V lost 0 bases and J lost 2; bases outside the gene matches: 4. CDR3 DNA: TGTGCCAGCAGCGTAGGGGCGGGAGGTGCCTACAATGAGCAGTTCTTC. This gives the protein CASSVGAGGAYNEQFF.

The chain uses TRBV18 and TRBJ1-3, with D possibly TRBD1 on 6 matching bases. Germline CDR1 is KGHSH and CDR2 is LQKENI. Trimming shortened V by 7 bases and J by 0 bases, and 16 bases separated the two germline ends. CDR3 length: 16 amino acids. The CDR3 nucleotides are TGTGCCAGCTTCCGGGACAACAATCTCTCTGGAAACACCATATATTTT. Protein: CASFRDNNLSGNTIYF.

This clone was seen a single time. The CDR3 DNA sequence: TGTGCCAGCAGCGTAGGTACGAGGGAGCCCCAGCATTTT. Protein product: CASSVGTREPQHF. This rearrangement joins TRBV9 to TRBJ1-5, with D unresolved. Germline-derived CDR1 and CDR2 are SGDLS and YYNGEE. The CDR3 sequence is 13 residues long. V was trimmed by 0 bases and J by 8 bases, leaving 9 bases between them.

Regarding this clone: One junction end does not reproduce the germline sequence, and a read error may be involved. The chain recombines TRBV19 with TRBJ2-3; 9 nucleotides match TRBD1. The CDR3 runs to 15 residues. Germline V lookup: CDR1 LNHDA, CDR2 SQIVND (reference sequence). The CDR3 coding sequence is TGTGCCAGTAATATAGGGACAGGGTATCCAGATACGCAGTATTTT. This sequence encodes CASNIGTGYPDTQYF. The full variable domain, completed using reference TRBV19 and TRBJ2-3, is DGGITQSPKYLFRKEGQNVTLSCEQNLNHDAMYWYRQDPGQGLRLIYYSQIVNDFQKGDIAEGYSVSREKKESFPLTVTSAQKNPTAFYLCASNIGTGYPDTQYFGPGTRLTVL.

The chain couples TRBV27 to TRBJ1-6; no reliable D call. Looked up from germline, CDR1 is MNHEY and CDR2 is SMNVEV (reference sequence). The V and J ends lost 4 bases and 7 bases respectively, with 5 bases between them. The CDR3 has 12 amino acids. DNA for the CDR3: TGTGCCAGCAGTTATGGAAATTCACCCCTCCACTTT. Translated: CASSYGNSPLHF.

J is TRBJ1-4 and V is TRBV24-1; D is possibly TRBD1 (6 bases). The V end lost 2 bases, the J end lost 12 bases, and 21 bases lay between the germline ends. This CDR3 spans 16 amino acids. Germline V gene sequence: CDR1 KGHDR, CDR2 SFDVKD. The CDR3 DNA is TGTGCCACCAGTGATTCCCCCCGACAGGCCCGAGGGCAACTGTTTTTT. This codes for CATSDSPRQARGQLFF.

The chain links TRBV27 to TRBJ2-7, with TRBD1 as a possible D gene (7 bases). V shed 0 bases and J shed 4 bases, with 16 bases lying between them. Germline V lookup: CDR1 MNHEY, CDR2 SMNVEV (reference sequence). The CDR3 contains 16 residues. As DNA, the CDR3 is TGTGCCAGCAGTTTATCCGGGGGATCAGGGGGGTACGAGCAGTACTTC. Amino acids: CASSLSGGSGGYEQYF.